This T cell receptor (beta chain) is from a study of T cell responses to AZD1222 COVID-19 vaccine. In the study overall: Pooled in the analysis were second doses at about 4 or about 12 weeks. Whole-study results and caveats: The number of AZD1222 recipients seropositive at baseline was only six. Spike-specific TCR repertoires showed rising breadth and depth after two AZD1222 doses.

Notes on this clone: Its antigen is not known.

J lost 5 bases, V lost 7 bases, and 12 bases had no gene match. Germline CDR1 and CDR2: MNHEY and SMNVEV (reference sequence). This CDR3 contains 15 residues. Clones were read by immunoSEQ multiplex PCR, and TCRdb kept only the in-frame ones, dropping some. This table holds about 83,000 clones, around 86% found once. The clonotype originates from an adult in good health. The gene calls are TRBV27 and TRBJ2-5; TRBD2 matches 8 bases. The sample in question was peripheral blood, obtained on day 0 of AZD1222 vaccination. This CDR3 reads CASTPDGGAHETQYF. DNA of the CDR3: TGTGCCAGCACCCCCGACGGGGGGGCCCATGAGACCCAGTACTTC.